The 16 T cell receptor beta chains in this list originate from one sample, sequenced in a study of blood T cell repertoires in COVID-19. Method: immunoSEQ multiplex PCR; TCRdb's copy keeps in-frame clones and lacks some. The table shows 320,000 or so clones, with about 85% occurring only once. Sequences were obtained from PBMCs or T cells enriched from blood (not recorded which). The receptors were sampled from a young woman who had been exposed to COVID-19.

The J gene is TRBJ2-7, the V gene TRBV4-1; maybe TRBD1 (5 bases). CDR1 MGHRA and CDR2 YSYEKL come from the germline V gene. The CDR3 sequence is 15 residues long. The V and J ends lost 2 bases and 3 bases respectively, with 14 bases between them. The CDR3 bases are TGCGCCAGCAGCCAACTTGACAGTTCAGGCTACGAGCAGTACTTC. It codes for CASSQLDSSGYEQYF.

The CDR3 region is CASSQVVAGGGGELFF. As DNA, the CDR3 is TGCGCCAGCAGCCAAGTAGTAGCGGGAGGCGGCGGGGAGCTGTTTTTT. The chain joins TRBV4-1 to TRBJ2-2; 10 bases fit TRBD2. CDR1 is MGHRA, CDR2 YSYEKL, per germline. The CDR3 is made up of 16 amino acids. V was pared by 1 base and J by 7 bases, with 6 bases of the junction left unmatched.

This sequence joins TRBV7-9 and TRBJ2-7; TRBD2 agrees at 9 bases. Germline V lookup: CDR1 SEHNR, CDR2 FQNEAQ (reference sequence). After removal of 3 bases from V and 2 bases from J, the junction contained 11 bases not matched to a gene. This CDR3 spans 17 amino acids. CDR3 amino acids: CASSFILAGTKTYEQYF. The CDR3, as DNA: TGTGCCAGCAGCTTTATTCTAGCGGGAACTAAAACCTACGAGCAGTACTTC.

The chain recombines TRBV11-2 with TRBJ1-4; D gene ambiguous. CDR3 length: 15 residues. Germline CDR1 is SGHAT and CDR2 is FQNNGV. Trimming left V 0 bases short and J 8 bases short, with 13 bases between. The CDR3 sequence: CASSLDLRVGEKLFF. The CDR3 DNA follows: TGTGCCAGCAGCTTAGATCTCCGGGTAGGCGAAAAACTGTTTTTT.

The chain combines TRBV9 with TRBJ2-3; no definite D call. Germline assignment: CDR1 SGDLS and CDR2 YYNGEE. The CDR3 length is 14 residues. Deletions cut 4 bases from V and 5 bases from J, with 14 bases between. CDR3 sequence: CASSSFSSVDTQYF. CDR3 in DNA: TGTGCCAGCAGCTCCTTTAGCTCGGTAGATACGCAGTATTTT.

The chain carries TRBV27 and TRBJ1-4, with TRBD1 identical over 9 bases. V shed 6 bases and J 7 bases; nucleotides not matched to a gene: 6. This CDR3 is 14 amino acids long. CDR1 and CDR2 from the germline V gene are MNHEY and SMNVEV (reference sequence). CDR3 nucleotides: TGTGCCAGCAGCACGGACAGGGGACGTGAAAAACTGTTTTTT. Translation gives CASSTDRGREKLFF.

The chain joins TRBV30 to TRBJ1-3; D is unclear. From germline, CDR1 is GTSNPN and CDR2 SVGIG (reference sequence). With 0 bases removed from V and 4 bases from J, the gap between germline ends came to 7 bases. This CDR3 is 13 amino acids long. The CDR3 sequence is CAWSVLMGNTIYF. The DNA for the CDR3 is TGTGCCTGGAGTGTACTGATGGGAAACACCATATATTTT.

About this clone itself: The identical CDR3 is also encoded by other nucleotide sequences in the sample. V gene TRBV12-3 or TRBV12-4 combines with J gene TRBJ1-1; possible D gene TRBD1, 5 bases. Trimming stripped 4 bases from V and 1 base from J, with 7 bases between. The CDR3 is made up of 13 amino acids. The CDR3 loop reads CASSYDRNTEAFF. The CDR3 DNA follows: TGTGCCAGCAGTTATGACAGGAACACTGAAGCTTTCTTT.

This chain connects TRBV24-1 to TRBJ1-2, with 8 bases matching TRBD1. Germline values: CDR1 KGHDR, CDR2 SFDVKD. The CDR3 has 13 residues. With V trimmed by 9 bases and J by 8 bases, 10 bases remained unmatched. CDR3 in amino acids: CATAPTGDRGYTF. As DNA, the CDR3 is TGTGCCACCGCCCCGACAGGGGATAGGGGCTACACCTTC.

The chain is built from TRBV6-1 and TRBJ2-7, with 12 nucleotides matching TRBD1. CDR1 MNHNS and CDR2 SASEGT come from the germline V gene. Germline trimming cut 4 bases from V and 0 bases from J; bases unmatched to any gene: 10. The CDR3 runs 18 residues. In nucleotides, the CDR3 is TGTGCCAGCAGTGCCGGGACAGGGGGCTTCTTAACCTCCTACGAGCAGTACTTC. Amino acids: CASSAGTGGFLTSYEQYF.

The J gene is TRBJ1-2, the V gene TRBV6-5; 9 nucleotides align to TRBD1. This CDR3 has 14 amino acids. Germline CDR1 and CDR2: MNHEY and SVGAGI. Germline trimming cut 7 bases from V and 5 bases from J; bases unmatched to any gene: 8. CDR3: CASMGQGRGYGYTF. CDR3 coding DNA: TGTGCCAGCATGGGACAGGGTCGGGGGTATGGCTACACCTTC.

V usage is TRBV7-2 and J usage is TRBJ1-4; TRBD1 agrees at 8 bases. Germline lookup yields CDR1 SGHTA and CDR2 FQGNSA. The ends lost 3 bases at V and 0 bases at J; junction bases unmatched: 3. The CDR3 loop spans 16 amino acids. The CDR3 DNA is TGTGCCAGCAGCTTTGCACAGGGGGCAACTAATGAAAAACTGTTTTTT. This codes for CASSFAQGATNEKLFF. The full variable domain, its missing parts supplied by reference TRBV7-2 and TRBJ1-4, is GAGVSQSPSNKVTEKGKDVELRCDPISGHTALYWYRQSLGQGLEFLIYFQGNSAPDKSGLPSDRFSAERTGGSVSTLTIQRTQQEDSAVYLCASSFAQGATNEKLFFGSGTQLSVL.

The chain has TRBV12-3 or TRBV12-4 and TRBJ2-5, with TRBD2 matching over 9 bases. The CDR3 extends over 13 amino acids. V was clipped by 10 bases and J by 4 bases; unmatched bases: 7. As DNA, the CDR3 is TGTGCCACGACCGGGACTAGCCGAGAGACCCAGTACTTC. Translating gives CATTGTSRETQYF.

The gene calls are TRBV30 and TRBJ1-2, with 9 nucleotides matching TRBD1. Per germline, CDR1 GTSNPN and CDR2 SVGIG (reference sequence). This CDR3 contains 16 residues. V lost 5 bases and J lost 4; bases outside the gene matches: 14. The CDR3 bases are TGTGCCTGGGGGGGGACAGGGACCTTAGGCCTCTATGGCTACACCTTC. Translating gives CAWGGTGTLGLYGYTF.

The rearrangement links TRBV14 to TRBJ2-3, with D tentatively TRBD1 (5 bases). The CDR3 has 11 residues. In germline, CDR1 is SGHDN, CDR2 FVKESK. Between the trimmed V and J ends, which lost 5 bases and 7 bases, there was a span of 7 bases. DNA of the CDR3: TGTGCCAGCAGCGGGGCGTATACGCAGTATTTT. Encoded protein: CASSGAYTQYF.

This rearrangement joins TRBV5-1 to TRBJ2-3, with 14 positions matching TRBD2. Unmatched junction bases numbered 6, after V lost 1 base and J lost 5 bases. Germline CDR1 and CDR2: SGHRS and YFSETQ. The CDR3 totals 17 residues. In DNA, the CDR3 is TGCGCCAGCAGCTTGTTGACTAGCGGGGGGGCCAAAGATACGCAGTATTTT. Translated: CASSLLTSGGAKDTQYF.